The entry that follows covers one T cell receptor (beta chain) sequence. Its antigen is not yet known. The sample originates from a study of T cells expressing NK-cell markers (dated by TCRdb to the early 2020s). Regarding the research as a whole: In sorted CD3+CD56+NKG2C+, CD3+CD56+NKG2C- and CD3+CD56-NKG2C+ T-cell subsets from several donors, TCR beta-chain repertoires were profiled. Among the eight sequenced donors, only one was HCMV-seronegative, while the other seven were HCMV-seropositive. Randomly selected healthy volunteers, three men and five women, were used as the eight sequenced donors. Libraries were sequenced as 2 x 150 bp reads on Illumina HiSeq 2000/2500, MiSeq or NextSeq. What the research found in general, with its limitations: Those dominant clonotypes were again the most abundant among CD3+CD56-NKG2C+ cells in several donors, at about 25-65%. In roughly six donors, the dominant CD3+CD56+NKG2C+ clonotypes ranked among the top 10 CD8+ clonotypes, making up roughly 1.0-7.5% of CD8+ T cells. It remained unclear whether the expanded NKG2C-expressing T cell clones were specific for HCMV antigens.

To determine HCMV serostatus, a commercial ELISA kit was used to detect HCMV-specific IgG in serum. Peripheral blood mononuclear cells were isolated from blood by Ficoll density gradient centrifugation. The germline V gene sets CDR1 to MGHDK and CDR2 to SYGVNS. From the cysteine up to the phenylalanine, the CDR3 has a length of 15 residues. The DNA is not on file. The data were produced on an Illumina HiSeq 2000. TCR beta cDNA libraries were made by 5'RACE template switching that added a universal primer site and unique molecular identifiers. cDNA synthesis was primed from the TCR beta constant segment, followed by two successive PCR amplification steps. Per the original workflow: Reads were demultiplexed and grouped by UMI with MIGEC, and clonotypes were assembled and quantified with MiTCR. Only TCR cDNA sequences supported by at least two reads were kept to exclude erroneous sequences. The tcR package was used for downstream repertoire analysis, and clonotypes were matched between fractions using CDR3 nucleotide sequence together with V segment. VDJmatch was used to annotate antigen specificity against VDJdb, with one amino acid substitution in CDR3 permitted. Reprocessed by TCRdb, the reads give a single entry per CDR3 protein sequence, without DNA. These V and J calls rely on TCRdb rather than the paper's analysis. The data table for this sample lists around 550,000 distinct CDR3 sequences. In total, the top ten clones hold 3% to 4.5% of the sample.

The sequence joins TRBV25-1 to TRBJ2-5; checking the TCRdb D call of TRBD1 is not possible without DNA. What was sequenced was blood T cells: a sorted CD56 or NKG2C T cell subset, CD4+ or CD8+ T cells, or bulk PBMC T cells (not recorded which). This sequence originates from a man aged 18 to 30 in good health. Donor details come from another sample of the same person, matched by shared clones. The encoded CDR3 is CASSEWANPGETQYF.